Listed below are T cell receptor beta chains from one sample, sequenced in a study of T cells expressing NK-cell markers. Each CDR3 protein gets one entry in TCRdb, which reprocessed the 5' RACE reads and gives no DNA. The sample has about 450,000 distinct CDR3 sequences. Sample: blood T cells: a sorted CD56 or NKG2C T cell subset, CD4+ or CD8+ T cells, or bulk PBMC T cells (not recorded which). Receptors originate from a woman aged 18-69 years in good health. Each CDR3 is given with its conserved first and last residue.

>TRBV7-9|TRBJ1-5|13
CASDDRDNQPQHF
>TRBV4-3|TRBJ2-2|16
CASSYLAGANTGELFF
>TRBV20-1|TRBJ2-1|13
CSASEGGYNEQFF
>TRBV18|TRBJ1-3|14
CASSRGTGENTIYF
>TRBV5-6|TRBJ2-6|18
CASSLLGQGLAGANVLTF
>TRBV29-1|TRBJ1-2|12
CSVEVASGGYTF
>TRBV27|TRBJ1-6|18
CASSLSVGGRASRSPLHF
>TRBV18|TRBJ2-3|11
CASSRSDTQYF
>TRBV7-3|TRBJ2-2|12
CASSFLPGELFF
>TRBV4-3|TRBJ2-1|15
CASSQDRLEGNEQFF
>TRBV20-1|TRBJ2-5|15
CSALKTLSLLGTQYF
>TRBV4-3|TRBJ2-1|13
CASSPSGEDEQFF
>TRBV6-5|TRBJ2-6|14
CASSYSVGANVLTF
>TRBV24-1|TRBJ2-5|15
CATSVWQRIWETQYF
>TRBV7-2|TRBJ2-1|17
CASSWSPLRGGNNEQFF
>TRBV12-3/TRBV12-4|TRBJ1-2|14
CASSLTPQVEGYTF
>TRBV5-6|TRBJ2-7|17
CASSLVSTGVNSYEQYF
>TRBV10-3|TRBJ2-1|17
CAISEREREGSYNEQFF
>TRBV5-6|TRBJ2-3|15
CASRPGTSSTDTQYF
>TRBV4-3|TRBJ2-5|15
CASSQESPGQGPQYF
>TRBV10-3|TRBJ2-7|13
CAISSGSPYEQYF
>TRBV20-1|TRBJ2-7|19
CSAKDNTGLAGEVSYEQYF
>TRBV11-2|TRBJ2-3|15
CASNRGGFSWDTQYF
>TRBV9|TRBJ1-1|12
CASNLQGTEAFF
>TRBV19|TRBJ2-1|12
CASSPQGSEQFF
>TRBV20-1|TRBJ1-4|15
CSARFTTPGDEKLFF